This TCR beta chain derives from a study of blood T cell repertoires in COVID-19. Turning to the study itself: Acute and convalescent COVID-19 samples came from the United States, Italy and Spain. T cells, B-cell-depleted T cells, or PBMCs supplied cDNA or gDNA.

Original handling: For nucleated cells, counts were estimated from reference gene primer amplification. Clones were read by immunoSEQ multiplex PCR, and TCRdb kept only the in-frame ones, dropping some. That table gives V, J and clone size, and the DNA gave D and trimming. The sample includes about 35,000 clones, approximately 71% of them seen just once. Germline V CDR1 and CDR2: SGHTS, YDEGEE. The ends were cut back, 0 bases at V and 4 bases at J, with 13 bases in the middle. The CDR3 extends over 15 amino acids. The receptor comes from an elderly man with active or convalescent COVID-19. The rearrangement links TRBV5-8 to TRBJ1-2, with unresolved D. Sequenced: peripheral blood. CDR3 nucleotides: TGTGCCAGCAGCTTGGACCACAGCGGCATCTATGGCTACACCTTC. It is translated as CASSLDHSGIYGYTF.